A selection of T cell receptor beta chains follows, all from one sample in a study of tumor-infiltrating lymphocytes in oesophageal squamous cell carcinoma. MiXCR, applied by TCRdb to the PCR reads, yields one record per CDR3 protein. The table includes 21,000 or so distinct CDR3 sequences, roughly two fifths detected once. Sequenced sample: esophageal tumor tissue. These TCRs come from a male donor with esophageal squamous cell carcinoma. CDR3s include the opening cysteine and the closing phenylalanine or tryptophan. Each record gives: D gene, clone size, V gene, J gene, CDR3 DNA, CDR3 protein. D genes are given only for firm matches. For some rows the clone size is stated as once, few or many, or as a class when expanded; others skip it.

-	-	TRBV7-9	TRBJ2-1	TGTGCCAGCACCTTGGACGGGGAGGACGAGCAGTTCTTC	CASTLDGEDEQFF
TRBD1	-	TRBV18	TRBJ2-1	TGTGCCAGCTCACAATCCCCGGGACAGGGGACTAATGAGCAGTTCTTC	CASSQSPGQGTNEQFF
-	-	TRBV6-1	TRBJ2-1	TGTGCCAGCAGTGAAAAAGGTGGGTTCTACAATGAGCAGTTCTTC	CASSEKGGFYNEQFF
-	-	TRBV11-2	TRBJ2-7	TGTGCCAGCAGCTTATTGGGGGCCTATGACAATGAGCAGTACTTC	CASSLLGAYDNEQYF
TRBD2	-	TRBV12-3/TRBV12-4	TRBJ2-1	TGTGCCAGCAGCCCTTCACCTTTCGGACTAGCGGGAGAGGACAATGAGCAGTTCTTC	CASSPSPFGLAGEDNEQFF
TRBD1	-	TRBV7-9	TRBJ1-4	TGTGCCAGCAGCTTAGGGACAGGATCTAATGAAAAACTGTTTTTT	CASSLGTGSNEKLFF
-	many	TRBV6-6	TRBJ1-1	TGTGCCAGCAGTTACCAGGGACAGAACACTGAAGCTTTCTTT	CASSYQGQNTEAFF
-	-	TRBV7-2	TRBJ2-4	TGTGCCAGCAGCTTAGGATGGGGGACCCTAGCCAAAAACATTCAGTACTTC	CASSLGWGTLAKNIQYF
-	-	TRBV7-3	TRBJ2-1	TGTGCCAGCAGCTTAGACCCTAGCTTGGGGCAGTTCTTC	CASSLDPSLGQFF
TRBD1	-	TRBV7-6	TRBJ2-3	TGTGCTAGCAGCTTAGGGGGTTGGGGGACAGGGGCCGGAGATACGCAGTATTTT	CASSLGGWGTGAGDTQYF
TRBD2	many	TRBV6-1	TRBJ2-3	TGTGCCAGCAGTGAAAAACTTGGGGGGGAGGGGACAGATACGCAGTATTTT	CASSEKLGGEGTDTQYF
TRBD2	-	TRBV9	TRBJ2-7	TGTGCCAGCAGCGTAGGAGCGGGAGGCCCCTACGAGCAGTACTTC	CASSVGAGGPYEQYF
-	few	TRBV12-3/TRBV12-4	TRBJ2-3	TGTGCCAGCAGATCCGGGACAATCACAGATACGCAGTATTTT	CASRSGTITDTQYF
-	-	TRBV7-6	TRBJ2-7	TGTGCCAGCAGCTCGCAGGACTCCTACGAGCAGTACTTC	CASSSQDSYEQYF
-	-	TRBV7-8	TRBJ2-3	TGTGCCAGCAGCTTAGAACCCAGGGCCATACTCACTAGCACAGATACGCAGTATTTT	CASSLEPRAILTSTDTQYF
-	once	TRBV7-3	TRBJ2-3	TGTGCCAGCAGCGAGGACCTTCCTAGCACAGATACGCAGTATTTT	CASSEDLPSTDTQYF
TRBD1	-	TRBV28	TRBJ2-1	TGTGCCAGCAGTTGGGGACAGCGCCCCTACAATGCGCAGTTCTTC	CASSWGQRPYNAQFF
-	many	TRBV27	TRBJ2-3	TGTGCCAGCAGTTTATTTACGGGAGCTGGCACAGATACGCAGTATTTT	CASSLFTGAGTDTQYF
TRBD2	-	TRBV27	TRBJ2-5	TGTGCCAGCAAGGCGGGGGGCCTTTTGAGGATGTGGGGGGAGACCCAGTACTTC	CASKAGGLLRMWGETQYF
-	-	TRBV5-1	TRBJ2-6	-	CASSRLLDGPLRAVLRF
TRBD1	many	TRBV18	TRBJ1-1	TGTGCCAGCTCACAAGGGACAGGGGGCACTGAAGCTTTCTTT	CASSQGTGGTEAFF
TRBD2	-	TRBV12-3/TRBV12-4	TRBJ2-2	TGTGCCAGCAGTTTCTCCCAGACTAGCGAACCCACCGGGGAGCTGTTTTTT	CASSFSQTSEPTGELFF
TRBD2	-	TRBV7-6	TRBJ2-1	TGTGCCAGCAGCTCAAGCGGGGGGCTTTGGAATGAGCAGTTCTTC	CASSSSGGLWNEQFF
TRBD1	many	TRBV2	TRBJ1-1	TGTGCCAGCAGTGATAGGGCAGGGGTAAAGGGGGCGGCCTTT	CASSDRAGVKGAAF
-	many	TRBV28	TRBJ2-7	TGTGCCAGCAGTTTAGGTACCTACGAGCAGTACTTC	CASSLGTYEQYF
-	-	TRBV7-3	TRBJ2-3	TGTGCCAGCAGCCCCTACGTGACAGATACGCAGTATTTT	CASSPYVTDTQYF
TRBD2	-	TRBV5-4	TRBJ2-1	TGTGCCAGCAGCCGTTCGGGGGGGAACTCCTACAATGAGCAGTTCTTC	CASSRSGGNSYNEQFF
-	many	TRBV5-4	TRBJ2-7	TGTGCCAGCAGCCCACGTACCGGGACTGTTACCTACGAGCAGTACTTC	CASSPRTGTVTYEQYF
TRBD2	many	TRBV6-1	TRBJ2-5	TGTGCCAGCACTCTCCTCTTCCGGACTAGCGGGGGTCTGGAGACCCAGTACTTC	CASTLLFRTSGGLETQYF
TRBD2	many	TRBV6-1	TRBJ2-2	TGTGCCAGCAGTGCCGGACTAGGAGTCACCGGGGAGCTGTTTTTT	CASSAGLGVTGELFF